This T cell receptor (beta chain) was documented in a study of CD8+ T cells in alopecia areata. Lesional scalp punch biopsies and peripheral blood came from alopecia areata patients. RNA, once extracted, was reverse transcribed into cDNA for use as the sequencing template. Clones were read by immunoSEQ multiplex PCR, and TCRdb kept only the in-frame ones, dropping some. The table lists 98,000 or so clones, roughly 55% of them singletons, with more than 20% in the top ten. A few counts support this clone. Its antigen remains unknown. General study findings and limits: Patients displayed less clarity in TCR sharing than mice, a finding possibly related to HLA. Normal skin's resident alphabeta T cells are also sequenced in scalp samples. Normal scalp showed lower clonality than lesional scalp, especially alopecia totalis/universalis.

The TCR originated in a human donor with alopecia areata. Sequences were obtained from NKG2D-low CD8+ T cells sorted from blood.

CDR3 DNA: TGTGCCAGCAGCCAAGATCGGGACCCTCAGACTAATACGCAGTATTTT. Encoded protein: CASSQDRDPQTNTQYF. The genes are TRBV4-2 and TRBJ2-3; D possibly matches TRBD1 or TRBD2 (5 bases each). CDR3 length: 16 residues. Germline CDR1 reads LGHNA; CDR2 reads YNFKEQ. V was trimmed by 0 bases and J by 7 bases, leaving 17 bases between them.